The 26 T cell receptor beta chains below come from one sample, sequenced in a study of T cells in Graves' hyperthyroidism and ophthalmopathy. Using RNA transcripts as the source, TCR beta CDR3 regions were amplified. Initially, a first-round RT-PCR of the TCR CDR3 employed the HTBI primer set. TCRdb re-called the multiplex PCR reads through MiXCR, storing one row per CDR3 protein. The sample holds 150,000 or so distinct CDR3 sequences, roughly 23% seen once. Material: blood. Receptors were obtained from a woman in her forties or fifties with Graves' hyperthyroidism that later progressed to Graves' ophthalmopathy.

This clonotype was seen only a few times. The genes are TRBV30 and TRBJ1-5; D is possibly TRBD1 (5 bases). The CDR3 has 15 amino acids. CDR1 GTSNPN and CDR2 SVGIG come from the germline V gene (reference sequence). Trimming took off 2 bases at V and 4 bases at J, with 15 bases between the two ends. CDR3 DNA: TGTGCCTGGAGTCTTACTATGGGGGGGAATCAGCCCCAGCATTTT. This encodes CAWSLTMGGNQPQHF.

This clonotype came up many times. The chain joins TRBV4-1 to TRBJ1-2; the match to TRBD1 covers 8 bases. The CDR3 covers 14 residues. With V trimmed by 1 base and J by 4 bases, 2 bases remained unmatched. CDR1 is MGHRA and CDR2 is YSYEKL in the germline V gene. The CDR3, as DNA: TGCGCCAGCAGCCAAGCAGGGGGCGGCTATGGCTACACCTTC. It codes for CASSQAGGGYGYTF.

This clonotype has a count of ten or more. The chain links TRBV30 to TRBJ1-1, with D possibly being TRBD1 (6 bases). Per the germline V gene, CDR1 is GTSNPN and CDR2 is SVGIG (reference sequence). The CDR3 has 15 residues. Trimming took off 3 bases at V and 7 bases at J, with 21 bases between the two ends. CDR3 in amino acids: CAWSKERGGAGEAFF. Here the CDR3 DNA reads TGTGCCTGGAGCAAAGAACGCGGGGGGGCGGGTGAAGCTTTCTTT.

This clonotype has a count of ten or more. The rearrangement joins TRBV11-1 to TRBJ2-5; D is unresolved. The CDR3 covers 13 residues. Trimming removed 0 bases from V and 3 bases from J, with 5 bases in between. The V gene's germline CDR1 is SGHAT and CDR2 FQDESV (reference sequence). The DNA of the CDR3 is TGTGCCAGCAGCTTAGCGCTAGAAGAGACCCAGTACTTC. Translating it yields CASSLALEETQYF.

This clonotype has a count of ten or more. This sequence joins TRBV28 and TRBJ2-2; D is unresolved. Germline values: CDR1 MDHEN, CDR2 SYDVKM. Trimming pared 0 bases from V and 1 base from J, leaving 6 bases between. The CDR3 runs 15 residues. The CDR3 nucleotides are TGTGCCAGCAGTTTATGGCCAGGGAACACCGGGGAGCTGTTTTTT. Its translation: CASSLWPGNTGELFF.

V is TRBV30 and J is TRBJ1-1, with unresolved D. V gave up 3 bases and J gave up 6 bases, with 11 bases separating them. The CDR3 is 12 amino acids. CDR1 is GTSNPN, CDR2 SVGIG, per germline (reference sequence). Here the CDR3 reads CAWSGGKAEAFF. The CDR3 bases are TGTGCCTGGAGCGGAGGGAAGGCTGAAGCTTTCTTT.

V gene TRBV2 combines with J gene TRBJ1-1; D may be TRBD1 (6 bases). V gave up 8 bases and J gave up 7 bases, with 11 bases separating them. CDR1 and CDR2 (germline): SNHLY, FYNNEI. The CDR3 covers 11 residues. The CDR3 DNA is TGTGCCAGCGGACAGACCGATGAAGCTTTCTTT. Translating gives CASGQTDEAFF.

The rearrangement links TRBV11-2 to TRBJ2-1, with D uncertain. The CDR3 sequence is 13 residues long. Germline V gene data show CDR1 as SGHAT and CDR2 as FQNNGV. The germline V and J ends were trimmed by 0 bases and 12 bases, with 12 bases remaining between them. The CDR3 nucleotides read TGTGCCAGCAGCTTAGAGTATCCAGCTGGGCAGTTCTTC. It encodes CASSLEYPAGQFF.

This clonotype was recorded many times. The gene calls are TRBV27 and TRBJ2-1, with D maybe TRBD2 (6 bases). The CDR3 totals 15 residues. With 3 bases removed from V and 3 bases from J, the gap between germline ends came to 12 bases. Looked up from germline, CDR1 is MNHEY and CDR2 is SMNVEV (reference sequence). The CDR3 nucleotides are TGTGCCAGCAGTTTCCGTGCGGGGAACTACAATGAGCAGTTCTTC. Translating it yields CASSFRAGNYNEQFF.

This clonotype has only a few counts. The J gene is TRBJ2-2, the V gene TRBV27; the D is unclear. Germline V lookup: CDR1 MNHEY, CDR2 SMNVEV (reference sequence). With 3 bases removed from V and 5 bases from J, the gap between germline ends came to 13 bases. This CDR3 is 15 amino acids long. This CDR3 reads CASSFRVIDTGELFF. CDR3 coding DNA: TGTGCCAGCAGTTTTCGGGTGATCGATACCGGGGAGCTGTTTTTT.

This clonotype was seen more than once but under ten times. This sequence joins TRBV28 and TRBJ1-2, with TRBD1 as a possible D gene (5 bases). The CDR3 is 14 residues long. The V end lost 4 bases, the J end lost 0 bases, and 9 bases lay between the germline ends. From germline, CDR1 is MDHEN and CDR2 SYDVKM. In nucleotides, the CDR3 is TGTGCCAGCAGTTCACTGACAGCTAACTATGGCTACACCTTC. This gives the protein CASSSLTANYGYTF.

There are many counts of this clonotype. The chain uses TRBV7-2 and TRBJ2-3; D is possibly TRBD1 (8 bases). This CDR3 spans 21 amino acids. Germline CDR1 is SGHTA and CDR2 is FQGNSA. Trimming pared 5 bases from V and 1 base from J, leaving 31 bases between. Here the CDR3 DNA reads TGTGCCAGCAGCCACAGGGGGGGGCGGGGCAGGGGCTCCAGTGGCACAGATACGCAGTATTTT. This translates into CASSHRGGRGRGSSGTDTQYF.

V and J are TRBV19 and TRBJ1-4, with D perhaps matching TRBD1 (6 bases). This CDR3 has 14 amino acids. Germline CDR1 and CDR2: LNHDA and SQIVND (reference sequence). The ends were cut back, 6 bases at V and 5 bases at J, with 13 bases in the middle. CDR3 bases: TGTGCCAGTAGGCGCCCGGACAGAAATGAAAAACTGTTTTTT. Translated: CASRRPDRNEKLFF.

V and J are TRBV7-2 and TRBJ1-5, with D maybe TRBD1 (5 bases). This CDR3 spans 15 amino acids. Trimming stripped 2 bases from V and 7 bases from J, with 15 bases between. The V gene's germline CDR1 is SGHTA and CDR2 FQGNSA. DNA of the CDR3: TGTGCCAGCAGCTTATCAGGGTTCGCGCCCCAGCCCCAGCATTTT. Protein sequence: CASSLSGFAPQPQHF.

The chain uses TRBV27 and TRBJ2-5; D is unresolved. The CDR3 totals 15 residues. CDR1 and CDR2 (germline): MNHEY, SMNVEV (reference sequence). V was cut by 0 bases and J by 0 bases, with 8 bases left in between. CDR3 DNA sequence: TGTGCCAGCAGTTTATCTTCCAGGTACCAAGAGACCCAGTACTTC. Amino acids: CASSLSSRYQETQYF.

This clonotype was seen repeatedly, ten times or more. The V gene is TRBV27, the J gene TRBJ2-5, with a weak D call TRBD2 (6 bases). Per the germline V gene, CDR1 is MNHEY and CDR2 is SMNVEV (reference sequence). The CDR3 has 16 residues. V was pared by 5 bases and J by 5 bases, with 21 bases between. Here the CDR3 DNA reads TGTGCCAGCAGTGAAACACCGGGAGTGAGGTGGGAGACCCAGTACTTC. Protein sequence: CASSETPGVRWETQYF.

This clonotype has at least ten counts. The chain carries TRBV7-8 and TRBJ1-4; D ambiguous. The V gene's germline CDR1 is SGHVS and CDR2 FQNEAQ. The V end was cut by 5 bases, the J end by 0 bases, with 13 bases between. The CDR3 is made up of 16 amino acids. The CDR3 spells CASSLGPLTTNEKLFF. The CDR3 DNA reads TGTGCCAGCAGCCTCGGACCACTAACAACTAATGAAAAACTGTTTTTT.

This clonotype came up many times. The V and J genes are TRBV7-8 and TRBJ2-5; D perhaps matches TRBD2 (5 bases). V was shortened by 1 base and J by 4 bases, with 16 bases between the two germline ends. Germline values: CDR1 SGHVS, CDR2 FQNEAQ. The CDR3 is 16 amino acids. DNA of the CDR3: TGTGCCAGCAGCTTAGGGGCCCTAGCCGGTAGAGAGACCCAGTACTTC. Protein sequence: CASSLGALAGRETQYF.

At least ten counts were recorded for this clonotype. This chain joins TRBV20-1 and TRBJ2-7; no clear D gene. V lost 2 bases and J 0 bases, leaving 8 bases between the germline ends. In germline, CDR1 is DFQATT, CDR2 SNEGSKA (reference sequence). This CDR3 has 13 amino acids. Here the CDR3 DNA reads TGCAGTGCTAGAAGGCGGAGCTCCTACGAGCAGTACTTC. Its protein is CSARRRSSYEQYF.

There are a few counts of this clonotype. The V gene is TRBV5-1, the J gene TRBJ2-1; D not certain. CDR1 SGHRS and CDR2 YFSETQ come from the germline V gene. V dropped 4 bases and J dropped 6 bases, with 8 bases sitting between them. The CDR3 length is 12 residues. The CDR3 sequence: CASSPPGNEQFF. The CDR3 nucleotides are TGCGCCAGCAGCCCGCCGGGCAATGAGCAGTTCTTC. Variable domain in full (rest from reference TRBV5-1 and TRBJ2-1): KAGVTQTPRYLIKTRGQQVTLSCSPISGHRSVSWYQQTPGQGLQFLFEYFSETQRNKGNFPGRFSGRQFSNSRSEMNVSTLELGDSALYLCASSPPGNEQFFGPGTRLTVL.

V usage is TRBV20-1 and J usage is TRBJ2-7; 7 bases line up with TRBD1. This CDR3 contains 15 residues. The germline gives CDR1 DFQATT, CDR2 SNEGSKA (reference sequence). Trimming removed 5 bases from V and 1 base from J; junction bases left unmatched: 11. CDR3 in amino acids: CSAPTTGSGSYEQYF. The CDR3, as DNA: TGCAGTGCTCCAACGACAGGGTCGGGTTCCTACGAGCAGTACTTC.

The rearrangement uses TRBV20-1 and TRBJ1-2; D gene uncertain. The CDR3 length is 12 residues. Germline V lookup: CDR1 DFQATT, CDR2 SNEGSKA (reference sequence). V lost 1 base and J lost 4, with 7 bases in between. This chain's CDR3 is CSARGWGYGYTF. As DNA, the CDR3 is TGCAGTGCTAGAGGATGGGGCTATGGCTACACCTTC.

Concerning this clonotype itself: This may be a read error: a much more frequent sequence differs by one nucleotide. For the CDR3, the DNA is TGCAGTGCTAGAGATTCGAGCAGGGGAGGTACGCAGTATTTT. Its translation: CSARDSSRGGTQYF. This chain links TRBV20-1 with TRBJ2-3, with D perhaps given as TRBD1 or TRBD2 (6 bases each). This CDR3 is built from 14 residues. Germline CDR1 reads DFQATT; CDR2 reads SNEGSKA (reference sequence). Trimming cost V 0 bases and J 8 bases, with 15 bases left between them.

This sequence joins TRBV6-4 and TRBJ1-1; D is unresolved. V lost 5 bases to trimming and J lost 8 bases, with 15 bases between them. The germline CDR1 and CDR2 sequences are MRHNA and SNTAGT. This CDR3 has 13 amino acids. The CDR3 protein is CASSLGQSAEAFF. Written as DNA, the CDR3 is TGTGCCAGCAGTTTAGGGCAATCGGCGGAAGCTTTCTTT.

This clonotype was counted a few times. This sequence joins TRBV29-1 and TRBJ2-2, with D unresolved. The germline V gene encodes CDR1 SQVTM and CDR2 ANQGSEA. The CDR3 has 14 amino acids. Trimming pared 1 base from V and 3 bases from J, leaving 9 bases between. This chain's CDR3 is CSVEGGVDTGELFF. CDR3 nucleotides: TGCAGCGTTGAAGGTGGTGTCGACACCGGGGAGCTGTTTTTT.

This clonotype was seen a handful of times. The CDR3 region is CASSRTGRPEKLFF. The DNA of the CDR3 is TGTGCCAGCAGCCGAACAGGCCGCCCTGAAAAACTGTTTTTT. The chain uses TRBV6-5 and TRBJ1-4; a weak D match, TRBD1 (5 bases). From germline, CDR1 is MNHEY and CDR2 SVGAGI. Between the trimmed V and J ends, which lost 6 bases and 7 bases, there was a span of 15 bases. The CDR3 is 14 residues long.